This TCR beta chain is from a study of control samples from healthy donors and cancer patients. In germline, CDR1 is SNHLY, CDR2 FYNNEI. The V end lost 11 bases, the J end lost 0 bases, and 14 bases lay between the germline ends. CDR3 length equals 13 residues. Sequencing was performed with immunoSEQ multiplex PCR; in TCRdb, only in-frame clones are kept and a portion is missing. The table includes 40,000 to 45,000 clones, 70% to 75% detected once. The sequence came from a male donor with melanoma. Sequenced: formalin-fixed, paraffin-embedded tissue. This chain joins TRBV2 and TRBJ2-7; D may be TRBD1 (6 bases). The CDR3 protein is CAGIGQSSYEQYF. In nucleotides, the CDR3 is TGTGCCGGAATTGGACAGAGCTCCTACGAGCAGTACTTC.